This T cell receptor (beta chain) was recovered during a study of technical replicates of blood from several donors. The CDR3 covers 14 residues. Germline V gene lookup returns CDR1 MGHRA and CDR2 YSYEKL. The V end was cut by 7 bases, the J end by 3 bases, with 15 bases between. Assay used: immunoSEQ multiplex PCR; TCRdb lists only in-frame clones, some missing. The table lists about 75,000 clones, around 97% of them singletons, with under 0.3% in the top ten. The chain has TRBV4-1 and TRBJ1-2; D gene uncertain. This sequence was found in a human donor in good health. Sequencing was carried out using T cells isolated from PBMCs. For the CDR3, the DNA is TGCGCCAGCAAAAACCGGGTTGTCGACTATGGCTACACCTTC. Translated: CASKNRVVDYGYTF.